This TCR beta chain emerged from a study of blood T cell repertoires in COVID-19. Study information: COVID-19 samples from acute and convalescent phases originated in the United States, Italy and Spain.

While infection was still active, Seattle patients were enrolled and then followed longitudinally. The CDR3 runs to 16 residues. Germline V gives CDR1 LNHDA, CDR2 SQIVND (reference sequence). The V segment lost 4 bases and the J segment 7 bases; nucleotides outside the gene matches: 13. Sequenced by immunoSEQ multiplex PCR; TCRdb stores in-frame clones only, minus some. The sample carries around 400,000 clones, 80% to 90% recorded once. V and J are TRBV19 and TRBJ1-5, with 7 bases fitting TRBD1. The TCR comes from a woman aged 60-75 years with COVID-19, enrolled during active disease. The sequenced material came from peripheral blood. The CDR3 region has the DNA TGTGCCAGTAGTAGATCCCCCAGGGGGGTTGGCCAGCCCCAGCATTTT. Amino acid sequence: CASSRSPRGVGQPQHF. Complete variable domain (other parts from reference TRBV19 and TRBJ1-5): DGGITQSPKYLFRKEGQNVTLSCEQNLNHDAMYWYRQDPGQGLRLIYYSQIVNDFQKGDIAEGYSVSREKKESFPLTVTSAQKNPTAFYLCASSRSPRGVGQPQHFGDGTRLSIL.